These 25 T cell receptor beta chains came from one sample sequenced in a study of T cell responses to AZD1222 COVID-19 vaccine. Assay: immunoSEQ multiplex PCR; the TCRdb copy retains only in-frame clones and omits some. Counted here are roughly 170,000 clones, 91% occurring once; the ten biggest clones make up about 1.9%. The source material was peripheral blood, sampled on day 0 of AZD1222 vaccination. These TCRs come from an adult in good health.

The chain employs TRBV7-6 and TRBJ1-4, with D perhaps matching TRBD1 (6 bases). V shed 4 bases and J shed 4 bases, with 10 bases lying between them. The CDR3 runs to 14 residues. Germline CDR1 SGHVS, CDR2 FNYEAQ. CDR3 protein: CASSSTGINEKLFF. CDR3 nucleotide sequence: TGTGCCAGCAGCTCAACAGGGATTAATGAAAAACTGTTTTTT.

The V gene is TRBV3-1 (or the pseudogene TRBV3-2), the J gene TRBJ2-7, with D unresolved. V lost 0 bases and J lost 4, with 10 bases in between. CDR3 length: 14 residues. CDR1 is LGHDT, CDR2 YNNKEL, per germline (reference sequence). DNA for the CDR3: TGTGCCAGCAGCCAAGATGTTCTGGGATACGAGCAGTACTTC. It encodes CASSQDVLGYEQYF.

The rearrangement joins TRBV2 to TRBJ2-7, with 9 bases fitting TRBD2. V dropped 2 bases and J dropped 5; count of bases not matched to a gene: 7. This CDR3 region has 15 residues. Germline assignment: CDR1 SNHLY and CDR2 FYNNEI. The chain's CDR3 is CASSELASGIHEQYF. Here the CDR3 DNA reads TGTGCCAGCAGTGAATTGGCTAGCGGGATCCACGAGCAGTACTTC. Full variable domain (rest looked up from reference TRBV2 and TRBJ2-7): EPEVTQTPSHQVTQMGQEVILRCVPISNHLYFYWYRQILGQKVEFLVSFYNNEISEKSEIFDDQFSVERPDGSNFTLKIRSTKLEDSAMYFCASSELASGIHEQYFGPGTRLTVT.

This clone has more than one count but fewer than ten. J is TRBJ2-5 and V is TRBV6-2 or TRBV6-3, with 9 bases identical to TRBD2. After removal of 0 bases from V and 4 bases from J, the junction contained 3 bases not matched to a gene. Per the germline V gene, CDR1 is MNHEY and CDR2 is SVGEGT. This CDR3 has 15 residues. In DNA form, the CDR3 reads TGTGCCAGCAGTTACTCGGAAGCGGGAGGAGAGACCCAGTACTTC. Its translation: CASSYSEAGGETQYF.

The chain couples TRBV19 to TRBJ2-1; TRBD2 is a possible D gene (6 bases). Germline CDR1 LNHDA, CDR2 SQIVND (reference sequence). V lost 3 bases, J lost 2 bases, and 11 bases lay in between. The CDR3 loop spans 15 amino acids. CDR3: CASSIGRDAYNEQFF. In DNA, the CDR3 is TGTGCCAGTAGTATCGGGAGAGACGCCTACAATGAGCAGTTCTTC. Filled out from reference TRBV19 and TRBJ2-1, the complete variable domain reads DGGITQSPKYLFRKEGQNVTLSCEQNLNHDAMYWYRQDPGQGLRLIYYSQIVNDFQKGDIAEGYSVSREKKESFPLTVTSAQKNPTAFYLCASSIGRDAYNEQFFGPGTRLTVL.

The V gene is TRBV9, the J gene TRBJ1-4; possible D gene TRBD1, 6 bases. CDR1 is SGDLS and CDR2 is YYNGEE in the germline V gene. The V end was cut by 2 bases, the J end by 5 bases, with 10 bases between. The CDR3 contains 14 residues. CDR3 sequence reads: CASSVGQSNEKLFF. The CDR3 bases are TGTGCCAGCAGCGTCGGACAGTCGAATGAAAAACTGTTTTTT.

The genes are TRBV4-2 and TRBJ2-1; 7 nucleotides line up with TRBD1. The J segment lost 6 bases and the V segment lost 1 base, leaving 6 bases of the junction unmatched. Germline CDR1 LGHNA, CDR2 YNFKEQ. This CDR3 spans 15 amino acids. This chain's CDR3 is CASSQGQGDRNEQFF. The CDR3 DNA reads as TGTGCCAGCAGCCAAGGACAGGGAGATCGCAATGAGCAGTTCTTC.

V is TRBV19 and J is TRBJ2-1, with TRBD2 as a possible D gene (6 bases). The length of the CDR3 is 13 residues. CDR1 is LNHDA, CDR2 SQIVND, per germline (reference sequence). The V and J ends lost 4 bases and 8 bases respectively, with 12 bases between them. CDR3 residues: CASSRRGLDEQFF. CDR3 in DNA: TGTGCCAGTAGTAGGAGGGGTTTGGATGAGCAGTTCTTC. Full variable domain (remainder filled in from reference TRBV19 and TRBJ2-1): DGGITQSPKYLFRKEGQNVTLSCEQNLNHDAMYWYRQDPGQGLRLIYYSQIVNDFQKGDIAEGYSVSREKKESFPLTVTSAQKNPTAFYLCASSRRGLDEQFFGPGTRLTVL.

This clone was observed a few times. This chain links TRBV7-2 with TRBJ1-2, with 7 bases identical to TRBD1. Germline V gene data show CDR1 as SGHTA and CDR2 as FQGNSA. The CDR3 length is 14 residues. Trimming took 4 bases from V and 8 from J; bases not matched to a gene: 10. CDR3 nucleotide sequence: TGTGCCAGCAGCTCATTCACAGGGGTTGAGGGCTACACCTTC. Protein sequence: CASSSFTGVEGYTF.

The V and J genes are TRBV9 and TRBJ1-6; 8 bases match TRBD1. The germline CDR1 and CDR2 sequences are SGDLS and YYNGEE. V lost 0 bases, J lost 2 bases, and 4 bases stayed unmatched. The length of the CDR3 is 17 residues. The CDR3 nucleotides are TGTGCCAGCAGCGTAGCTACAGGGGGGACCTATAATTCACCCCTCCACTTT. It is translated as CASSVATGGTYNSPLHF.

The rearrangement uses TRBV6-1 and TRBJ1-5, with D possibly matching TRBD1 (6 bases). The germline V and J ends were trimmed by 2 bases and 5 bases, with 16 bases remaining between them. This CDR3 contains 16 residues. Germline V gene data show CDR1 as MNHNS and CDR2 as SASEGT. As DNA, the CDR3 is TGTGCCAGCAGTGAACAGGGGCTTTCGGTGTATCAGCCCCAGCATTTT. It codes for CASSEQGLSVYQPQHF.

The V call is TRBV4-2, the J call TRBJ1-2, with a weak D call TRBD1 (5 bases). V lost 4 bases and J 8 bases, leaving 17 bases between the germline ends. This CDR3 has 14 residues. Per the germline V gene, CDR1 is LGHNA and CDR2 is YNFKEQ. The DNA of the CDR3 is TGTGCCAGCAGCCGAGATCGTTCAGGGACCGGCTACACCTTC. Its translation: CASSRDRSGTGYTF.

The chain has TRBV29-1 and TRBJ1-4, with a tentative D call TRBD1 (6 bases). CDR1 and CDR2 from the germline V gene are SQVTM and ANQGSEA. V gave up 1 base and J gave up 7 bases, with 19 bases separating them. There are 16 residues in the CDR3. The CDR3 bases are TGCAGCGTTGAAGGACCGGGAGGGAGGGGGACTGAAAAACTGTTTTTT. It encodes CSVEGPGGRGTEKLFF.

The rearrangement uses TRBV28 and TRBJ1-5, with D perhaps matching TRBD1 (6 bases). The CDR3 runs 14 residues. V lost 7 bases, J lost 5 bases, and 15 bases lay in between. Germline CDR1 is MDHEN and CDR2 is SYDVKM. The CDR3 region has the DNA TGTGCCAGCATCGCTCCGGGGGGCTATCAGCCCCAGCATTTT. Its protein product is CASIAPGGYQPQHF.

The chain uses TRBV19 and TRBJ2-5; D unresolved. The CDR3 contains 12 residues. The V gene lost 6 bases and the J gene lost 0 bases, with 5 bases spanning the gap. Germline CDR1 LNHDA, CDR2 SQIVND (reference sequence). The CDR3 region has the DNA TGTGCCAGTAGGAGGAACCAAGAGACCCAGTACTTC. It is translated as CASRRNQETQYF.

The chain carries TRBV5-6 and TRBJ1-1, with 12 bases matching TRBD1. Germline CDR1 is SGHDT and CDR2 is YYEEEE. V shed 2 bases and J 11 bases; nucleotides not matched to a gene: 16. This CDR3 is built from 17 residues. CDR3 region: CASSFEGTGGSLGSAFF. The CDR3 coding sequence is TGTGCCAGCAGCTTTGAGGGGACAGGGGGCTCTTTAGGATCGGCTTTCTTT. Full variable domain (outside the CDR3, taken from reference TRBV5-6 and TRBJ1-1): DAGVTQSPTHLIKTRGQQVTLRCSPKSGHDTVSWYQQALGQGPQFIFQYYEEEERQRGNFPDRFSGHQFPNYSSELNVNALLLGDSALYLCASSFEGTGGSLGSAFFGQGTRLTVV.

The gene calls are TRBV5-1 and TRBJ2-7; D is possibly TRBD1 or TRBD2 (5 bases each). Germline CDR1 reads SGHRS; CDR2 reads YFSETQ. This CDR3 has 15 residues. Trimming cost V 0 bases and J 5 bases, with 15 bases left between them. The CDR3 DNA sequence: TGCGCCAGCAGCTTGGTCGTGGGGGAGTTTGACGAGCAGTACTTC. This gives the protein CASSLVVGEFDEQYF.

This rearrangement joins TRBV27 to TRBJ2-1, with D possibly matching TRBD2 (7 bases). V shed 8 bases and J shed 2 bases, with 19 bases lying between them. The germline V gene encodes CDR1 MNHEY and CDR2 SMNVEV (reference sequence). The CDR3 is 16 residues long. As DNA, the CDR3 is TGTGCCAGCGGAAAAAAGCGGGACACCACCTACAATGAGCAGTTCTTC. Protein sequence: CASGKKRDTTYNEQFF.

The V and J genes are TRBV19 and TRBJ1-5; weak D call: TRBD1 (5 bases). Trimming pared 6 bases from V and 4 bases from J, leaving 13 bases between. Germline V gene lookup returns CDR1 LNHDA and CDR2 SQIVND (reference sequence). The CDR3 loop spans 14 amino acids. CDR3 in amino acids: CASSPRQKNQPQHF. The CDR3 DNA reads TGTGCCAGTAGCCCGAGACAGAAGAATCAGCCCCAGCATTTT.

V usage is TRBV19 and J usage is TRBJ1-6, with D tentatively TRBD1 (6 bases). The CDR3 is 14 amino acids. Germline CDR1 LNHDA, CDR2 SQIVND (reference sequence). V was shortened by 11 bases and J by 3 bases, with 14 bases between the two germline ends. In nucleotides, the CDR3 is TGTGCCCGACTGAGGGACATCTATAATTCACCCCTCCACTTT. This gives the protein CARLRDIYNSPLHF.

The chain uses TRBV9 and TRBJ2-2; 10 bases match TRBD1. This CDR3 comprises 16 residues. With 3 bases clipped from V and 6 bases from J, the junction kept 8 bases outside the gene matches. Germline V CDR1 and CDR2: SGDLS, YYNGEE. The CDR3 sequence: CASSGTGTGVPGELFF. For the CDR3, the DNA is TGTGCCAGCAGCGGCACCGGGACAGGGGTTCCCGGGGAGCTGTTTTTT. Based on the CDR3 plus reference TRBV9 and TRBJ2-2, the full variable domain is DSGVTQTPKHLITATGQRVTLRCSPRSGDLSVYWYQQSLDQGLQFLIQYYNGEERAKGNILERFSAQQFPDLHSELNLSSLELGDSALYFCASSGTGTGVPGELFFGEGSRLTVL.

The rearrangement uses TRBV5-4 and TRBJ1-2; D may be TRBD1 (6 bases). With 3 bases removed from V and 6 bases from J, the gap between germline ends came to 21 bases. This CDR3 is built from 16 residues. The V gene's germline CDR1 is SGHNT and CDR2 YYREEE (reference sequence). CDR3 sequence reads: CASSSLPLGGADGYTF. The CDR3 DNA reads as TGTGCCAGCAGCTCTCTACCTTTAGGGGGGGCGGATGGCTACACCTTC.

The chain has TRBV9 and TRBJ1-2; D gene ambiguous. Deletions cut 4 bases from V and 1 base from J, with 5 bases between. Germline CDR1 and CDR2: SGDLS and YYNGEE. The CDR3 spans 12 residues. CDR3 loop: CASSSNNYGYTF. In DNA, the CDR3 is TGTGCCAGCAGCTCTAATAACTATGGCTACACCTTC.

V is TRBV4-3 and J is TRBJ1-3; maybe TRBD1 (5 bases). The CDR3 is 17 amino acids. Germline V lookup: CDR1 LGHNA, CDR2 YSLEER. Trimming shortened V by 3 bases and J by 0 bases, and 15 bases separated the two germline ends. CDR3 in DNA: TGCGCCAGCAGCCAGGACCCGGGGCCTAACTCTGGAAACACCATATATTTT. This sequence encodes CASSQDPGPNSGNTIYF.

The chain has TRBV27 and TRBJ1-1; possible D gene TRBD1, 5 bases. Germline V gene sequence: CDR1 MNHEY, CDR2 SMNVEV (reference sequence). The CDR3 consists of 14 residues. Trimming left V 2 bases short and J 3 bases short, with 10 bases between. CDR3 bases: TGTGCCAGCAGTTTAGACAGCCCCGACACTGAAGCTTTCTTT. Translated: CASSLDSPDTEAFF.